Listed below are T cell receptor beta chains from one sample, sequenced in a study of blood T cell repertoires in COVID-19. The repertoire was sequenced with immunoSEQ multiplex PCR; TCRdb's copy has only in-frame clones and lacks some. This sample has 70,000 or so clones, with roughly 86% found just once. Sequenced material: peripheral blood. All receptors come from a woman aged 55-69 years with acute or convalescent COVID-19. Each CDR3 is given without its conserved first and last residue. The order of the fields is J gene, V gene, clone size, CDR3 protein. Only part of the rows carry a size: once, few, many, or a class if the clone is expanded.

TRBJ1-4 | TRBV6-5 | NA | ASGRGDEKLF
TRBJ2-7 | TRBV13 | NA | ASSLTLGTNSYEQY
TRBJ2-1 | TRBV11-3 | NA | ASSPGTGHYNEQF
TRBJ1-2 | TRBV9 | NA | ASSGGPFDYGYT
TRBJ2-1 | TRBV20-1 | few | SAIARYEQF
TRBJ2-1 | TRBV4-2 | NA | ASSQSSGGVYNEQF
TRBJ2-2 | TRBV21-1 | NA | APRPGTPNTGELF
TRBJ2-5 | TRBV6-5 | NA | ASRLTGIQETQY
TRBJ2-7 | TRBV7-8 | NA | ASSYPGQVYEQY
TRBJ2-7 | TRBV18 | NA | ASSPLRGGAGGEQY
TRBJ2-5 | TRBV11-3 | NA | ASSLGGNQETQY
TRBJ1-4 | TRBV7-4 | few | ASSPKSTPLLF
TRBJ2-3 | TRBV10-3 | NA | AISEFTQGDTQY
TRBJ2-7 | TRBV5-5 | NA | ASSGGLKEHYEQY
TRBJ1-2 | TRBV5-6 | NA | ASSSQDRVAGYT
TRBJ1-1 | TRBV30 | NA | AWSVPRGTGSLKATEAF
TRBJ2-1 | TRBV24-1 | NA | ATSGVGRHEQF
TRBJ2-3 | TRBV12-1 | NA | ASSFVPGLAGGPIDTQY
TRBJ2-7 | TRBV6-5 | NA | ASRHRDNYEQY
TRBJ1-2 | TRBV28 | NA | ASSIDMGYGYT
TRBJ1-1 | TRBV19 | NA | ASSIQGAGTEAF
TRBJ1-1 | TRBV18 | NA | ASSPRDTVSEAF
TRBJ2-3 | TRBV7-8 | NA | ASKALRGTDTQY
TRBJ1-5 | TRBV19 | NA | ASSLSNQPQH
TRBJ2-4 | TRBV19 | NA | ASSMLRGLTKNIQY
TRBJ2-6 | TRBV19 | NA | ASSILGQWSSGANVLT
TRBJ1-3 | TRBV3-1/TRBV3-2 | NA | ASSQSGNTIY
TRBJ1-5 | TRBV7-6 | NA | ASSSGTGDNQPQH
TRBJ2-5 | TRBV27 | NA | ASSLAGGQETQY
TRBJ2-7 | TRBV6-6 | NA | ASQGTSEQY
TRBJ1-5 | TRBV30 | NA | AWSGRGNQPQH
TRBJ1-2 | TRBV5-1 | NA | ASSTAGGDGYT
TRBJ2-1 | TRBV9 | NA | ASSVTPGTSGGSSYNEQF
TRBJ1-4 | TRBV5-1 | NA | ASIPDRVTDEKLF
TRBJ2-5 | TRBV15 | once | ATSARTSGPYQETQY
TRBJ1-6 | TRBV7-2 | few | ASSLRSSYNSPLH
TRBJ2-5 | TRBV7-8 | NA | ASSFGETQY
TRBJ1-5 | TRBV6-5 | NA | ASGTGDQPQH
TRBJ2-3 | TRBV4-1 | NA | ASSQDSIAGTGVGGTQY
TRBJ1-4 | TRBV5-4 | NA | ASSFSGRGNEKLF
TRBJ2-5 | TRBV15 | NA | ATSRVAGGWETQY
TRBJ2-5 | TRBV6-5 | once | ASSYSGGQETQY
TRBJ2-1 | TRBV2 | NA | ASSDNNEQF
TRBJ1-6 | TRBV30 | NA | AWSVLRQGPGSSYNSPLH
TRBJ2-7 | TRBV29-1 | NA | SAGQGAYEQY
TRBJ1-2 | TRBV30 | NA | AWSRREGYT
TRBJ1-3 | TRBV4-1 | NA | ASSQGTVGAGWNTIY